The 31 T cell receptor beta chains given below trace back to one sample, sequenced in a study of metastatic and nonmetastatic thyroid tumors (dated by TCRdb to about 2020). No treatment had been received by any patient before thyroid surgery. Receptor amplification or capture employed PCR. TCRdb lists the instrument as Illumina HiSeq 4000. In TCRdb, the public reads were trimmed at Q25 with fastp and aligned with MiXCR, with productive beta chains retained. The sample table records over 5,500 clones; about 19% of these occur just once. Jointly, the top ten make up around 10% of the sample. The sample taken for sequencing was adjacent normal tissue. All receptors come from a female donor with papillary thyroid cancer or a benign thyroid nodule (not recorded which). Some clones in this sample may be carry-over from other donors' samples.

This chain links TRBV9 with TRBJ1-1; 7 bases map to TRBD1. Germline values: CDR1 SGDLS, CDR2 YYNGEE. The CDR3 length is 17 residues. With V trimmed by 4 bases and J by 1 base, 13 bases remained unmatched. Here the CDR3 reads CASSIHRGGPGNTEAFF. The DNA for the CDR3 is TGTGCCAGCAGCATCCACAGGGGCGGTCCGGGGAACACTGAAGCTTTCTTT.

J is TRBJ1-4 and V is TRBV20-1; possible D gene TRBD1, 5 bases. Germline V gene data show CDR1 as DFQATT and CDR2 as SNEGSKA (reference sequence). Trimming removed 0 bases at V and 8 bases at J, with 16 bases between. The CDR3 extends over 15 amino acids. CDR3: CSARESQDIGEKLFF. Here the CDR3 DNA reads TGCAGTGCTAGAGAGTCCCAGGACATCGGCGAAAAACTGTTTTTT.

This chain links TRBV9 with TRBJ1-2, with 9 bases aligning to TRBD1. The CDR3 sequence is 13 residues long. Germline CDR1 is SGDLS and CDR2 is YYNGEE. J lost 4 bases, V lost 6 bases, and 4 bases had no gene match. In DNA, the CDR3 is TGTGCCAGCAAGGGGACAGGGAGCTATGGCTACACCTTC. Its translation is CASKGTGSYGYTF.

This clone showed up just a few times. The chain couples TRBV13 to TRBJ2-5, with a weak D call TRBD1 (5 bases). Trimming took off 6 bases at V and 5 bases at J, with 13 bases between the two ends. Germline loops: CDR1 PRHDT, CDR2 FYEKMQ (reference sequence). This CDR3 contains 13 residues. CDR3 sequence reads: CASRQRGYETQYF. The CDR3 DNA follows: TGTGCCAGCAGACAAAGGGGATACGAGACCCAGTACTTC. Filled out from reference TRBV13 and TRBJ2-5, the complete variable domain reads AAGVIQSPRHLIKEKRETATLKCYPIPRHDTVYWYQQGPGQDPQFLISFYEKMQSDKGSIPDRFSAQQFSDYHSELNMSSLELGDSALYFCASRQRGYETQYFGPGTRLLVL.

Relative to its sample, this clone is medium-sized. The CDR3 protein is CASSTGTDGSPLHF. CDR3 nucleotides: TGTGCCAGCAGCACAGGGACAGACGGTTCACCCCTCCACTTT. The chain is built from TRBV7-3 and TRBJ1-6, with TRBD1 identical over 7 bases. Unmatched junction bases numbered 7, after V lost 5 bases and J lost 9 bases. The length of the CDR3 is 14 residues. Germline values: CDR1 SGHTA, CDR2 FQGTGA.

This clone appeared a few times. The junction does not match germline at one end; this may be a read error. This chain joins TRBV27 and TRBJ2-1; 9 bases are a match to TRBD2. This CDR3 is built from 16 residues. Germline V gene data show CDR1 as MNHEY and CDR2 as SMNVEV (reference sequence). CDR3 coding DNA: TGTGCCAGCATTTTATTCGCGGGGGGGCGAGACAATGAGCAGTTCTTC. It is translated as CASILFAGGRDNEQFF.

As regards this clone: Other DNA sequences in the same sample also yield this CDR3. This sequence joins TRBV6-1 and TRBJ2-2; TRBD1 matches 8 bases. This CDR3 region has 12 residues. CDR1 is MNHNS and CDR2 is SASEGT in the germline V gene. V dropped 6 bases and J dropped 7; count of bases not matched to a gene: 1. CDR3 sequence (DNA): TGTGCCAGCAGAACAGGGGGCGGGGAGCTGTTTTTT. As protein: CASRTGGGELFF.

This clone is medium-sized. The chain has TRBV5-6 and TRBJ2-7; D is unresolved. Germline lookup yields CDR1 SGHDT and CDR2 YYEEEE. This CDR3 comprises 12 residues. V was cut by 1 base and J by 5 bases, with 7 bases left in between. The CDR3 DNA follows: TGTGCCAGCAGCTTGTATCCCGACGAGCAGTACTTC. Residues: CASSLYPDEQYF.

Judged by abundance, this clone is medium-sized. V gene TRBV4-1 combines with J gene TRBJ2-3; TRBD2 matches 10 bases. The germline CDR1 and CDR2 sequences are MGHRA and YSYEKL. The CDR3 length is 17 residues. Trimming cost V 1 base and J 1 base; bases outside gene matches: 5. CDR3: CASSQGPGTSGTDTQYF. The CDR3 region has the DNA TGCGCCAGCAGCCAAGGCCCCGGGACTAGCGGCACAGATACGCAGTATTTT.

By share, this clone counts as medium-sized (0.01 to 0.1%). The V call is TRBV20-1, the J call TRBJ2-3, with 9 bases that match TRBD2. The CDR3 contains 13 residues. Trimming at V came to 7 bases and at J to 3 bases, leaving 5 bases not matched to a gene. Germline V gene lookup returns CDR1 DFQATT and CDR2 SNEGSKA (reference sequence). CDR3 loop: CSVAGVGTDTQYF. The CDR3 coding sequence is TGCAGTGTAGCGGGAGTCGGGACAGATACGCAGTATTTT.

The rearrangement uses TRBV12-3 or TRBV12-4 and TRBJ2-7, with 7 bases that match TRBD1. CDR3 length: 14 residues. V lost 3 bases, J lost 2 bases, and 4 bases stayed unmatched. This CDR3 reads CASSFRTGTYEQYF. The CDR3 DNA is TGTGCCAGCAGTTTCCGGACAGGAACCTACGAGCAGTACTTC.

This chain connects TRBV2 to TRBJ1-2; 7 positions agree with TRBD1. V was pared by 7 bases and J by 2 bases, with 7 bases of the junction left unmatched. CDR3 length equals 14 residues. CDR1 and CDR2 (germline): SNHLY, FYNNEI. Here the CDR3 DNA reads TGTGCCAGCAATCGACAGGGCCCCAACTATGGCTACACCTTC. Translation: CASNRQGPNYGYTF. Full variable domain (missing parts from reference TRBV2 and TRBJ1-2): EPEVTQTPSHQVTQMGQEVILRCVPISNHLYFYWYRQILGQKVEFLVSFYNNEISEKSEIFDDQFSVERPDGSNFTLKIRSTKLEDSAMYFCASNRQGPNYGYTFGSGTRLTVV.

CDR3 loop: CASTTLAGGPRSRETQYF. CDR3 nucleotide sequence: TGTGCCAGCACTACACTAGCGGGAGGGCCAAGGTCCCGAGAGACCCAGTACTTC. J is TRBJ2-5 and V is TRBV2; TRBD2 matches at 13 bases. The V gene's germline CDR1 is SNHLY and CDR2 FYNNEI. This CDR3 region has 18 residues. The ends lost 7 bases at V and 4 bases at J; junction bases unmatched: 15.

This clone was recorded only once. V is TRBV11-2 and J is TRBJ2-7; D may correspond to TRBD1 or TRBD2 (6 bases each). The CDR3 length is 15 residues. Looked up from germline, CDR1 is SGHAT and CDR2 is FQNNGV. With 1 base removed from V and 0 bases from J, the gap between germline ends came to 10 bases. The CDR3 DNA follows: TGTGCCAGCAGCTTAGGAGGGGGGCGCTCCTACGAGCAGTACTTC. Translation gives CASSLGGGRSYEQYF. Drawing the rest from reference TRBV11-2 and TRBJ2-7, the complete variable domain is EAGVAQSPRYKIIEKRQSVAFWCNPISGHATLYWYQQILGQGPKLLIQFQNNGVVDDSQLPKDRFSAERLKGVDSTLKIQPAKLEDSAVYLCASSLGGGRSYEQYFGPGTRLTVT.

This clone was seen many times. The rearrangement uses TRBV9 and TRBJ2-3; 8 positions agree with TRBD2. The CDR3 sequence is 17 residues long. The ends lost 0 bases at V and 3 bases at J; junction bases unmatched: 9. In germline, CDR1 is SGDLS, CDR2 YYNGEE. CDR3 DNA: TGTGCCAGCAGCGTAGGCGGGAGCGGGAGCGGTACAGATACGCAGTATTTT. Protein sequence: CASSVGGSGSGTDTQYF. Filled out from reference TRBV9 and TRBJ2-3, the complete variable domain reads DSGVTQTPKHLITATGQRVTLRCSPRSGDLSVYWYQQSLDQGLQFLIQYYNGEERAKGNILERFSAQQFPDLHSELNLSSLELGDSALYFCASSVGGSGSGTDTQYFGPGTRLTVL.

This clone was seen many times. One base away lies a much larger clone, so this may be a sequencing read error. The chain combines TRBV5-6 with TRBJ1-5; 8 nucleotides line up with TRBD1. CDR3 length: 15 amino acids. Germline CDR1 and CDR2: SGHDT and YYEEEE. CDR3 bases: TGTGCCAGCGGCTTCCTACAGGGGGATGATCAGCCCCAGCATTTT. This gives the protein CASGFLQGDDQPQHF.

This chain uses TRBV11-2 with TRBJ2-3; 14 bases align to TRBD2. CDR1 is SGHAT, CDR2 FQNNGV, per germline. The CDR3 totals 18 residues. The V gene end was trimmed by 6 bases and the J gene end by 0 bases; junction bases not matched to a gene: 8. The CDR3 coding sequence is TGTGCCAGCAGGGGGACTAGCGGGGGTAGGAGTAGCACAGATACGCAGTATTTT. Protein: CASRGTSGGRSSTDTQYF.

Relative to its sample, this clone is medium-sized. V is TRBV7-8 and J is TRBJ1-5; D is undetermined. Germline-derived CDR1 and CDR2 are SGHVS and FQNEAQ. V was clipped by 5 bases and J by 8 bases, with 10 bases between them. CDR3 size: 12 residues. CDR3 in DNA: TGTGCCAGCAGCCAGCAGGAGGAGCCCCAGCATTTT. Protein: CASSQQEEPQHF.

The chain employs TRBV4-2 and TRBJ1-3, with D possibly matching TRBD1 (5 bases). CDR1 and CDR2 (germline): LGHNA, YNFKEQ. The CDR3 runs to 13 residues. Trimming stripped 8 bases from V and 2 bases from J, with 10 bases between. This CDR3 reads CASGGEAGNTIYF. In nucleotides, the CDR3 is TGTGCCAGCGGGGGTGAGGCTGGAAACACCATATATTTT.

This clone was recorded a few times. The CDR3 nucleotides read TGTGCCAGCAGTTACGCGGGACACCCTTGGAGCTACACCTTC. This codes for CASSYAGHPWSYTF. The rearrangement uses TRBV6-5 and TRBJ1-2; TRBD1 is a possible D gene (6 bases). V lost 2 bases to trimming and J lost 9 bases, with 16 bases between them. The CDR3 length is 14 residues. Germline CDR1 reads MNHEY; CDR2 reads SVGAGI.

This clone was observed a few times. The chain couples TRBV2 to TRBJ2-7; TRBD1 matches 8 bases. CDR1 SNHLY and CDR2 FYNNEI come from the germline V gene. The junction had 6 bases not matched to a gene; V was cut back by 9 bases and J by 2 bases. This CDR3 is 13 amino acids long. Here the CDR3 reads CASVQGAPYEQYF. The CDR3 bases are TGTGCCAGTGTTCAGGGGGCCCCCTACGAGCAGTACTTC.

This clone is labeled medium-sized. The genes are TRBV6-5 and TRBJ2-3; 13 bases map to TRBD2. With V trimmed by 6 bases and J by 2 bases, 8 bases remained unmatched. This CDR3 contains 17 residues. The germline V gene has CDR1 MNHEY and CDR2 SVGAGI. CDR3 nucleotides: TGTGCCAGCAGATCGACTAGCGGGGGGCCGTTCACAGATACGCAGTATTTT. It is translated as CASRSTSGGPFTDTQYF.

This clone rates as medium-sized. The chain combines TRBV6-1 with TRBJ2-7; no firm D call. CDR3 length: 12 amino acids. The V gene's germline CDR1 is MNHNS and CDR2 SASEGT. V lost 5 bases and J lost 3, with 8 bases in between. The CDR3 protein is CASSTLGYEQYF. CDR3 nucleotides: TGTGCCAGCAGTACCCTCGGCTACGAGCAGTACTTC.

This clone was counted at least ten times. The V gene is TRBV20-1, the J gene TRBJ2-1, with D maybe TRBD2 (5 bases). V dropped 6 bases and J dropped 0 bases, with 15 bases sitting between them. The germline V gene encodes CDR1 DFQATT and CDR2 SNEGSKA (reference sequence). The CDR3 has 15 amino acids. This CDR3 is CSASTPGSSYNEQFF. As DNA, the CDR3 is TGCAGTGCCTCTACTCCGGGGAGCTCCTACAATGAGCAGTTCTTC.

This clone was counted many times. A read error is possible here, since a much larger clone lies one base away. The genes are TRBV7-3 and TRBJ2-5; 7 nucleotides align to TRBD2. V dropped 2 bases and J dropped 3; count of bases not matched to a gene: 0. The CDR3 has 13 amino acids. The germline gives CDR1 SGHTA, CDR2 FQGTGA. CDR3 bases: TGTGCCAGCAGCTTAGGGGGGGAAGAGACCCAGTACTTC. It specifies CASSLGGEETQYF. The full variable domain, completed using reference TRBV7-3 and TRBJ2-5, is GAGVSQTPSNKVTEKGKYVELRCDPISGHTALYWYRQSLGQGPEFLIYFQGTGAADDSGLPNDRFFAVRPEGSVSTLKIQRTERGDSAVYLCASSLGGEETQYFGPGTRLLVL.

This clone is medium-sized in the sample. CDR3 nucleotides: TGCGCCAGCAGCCAATCGGGCCCTTACAATGAGCAGTTCTTC. Translation gives CASSQSGPYNEQFF. V is TRBV4-1 and J is TRBJ2-1; D is undetermined. V was shortened by 2 bases and J by 4 bases, with 9 bases between the two germline ends. Germline V gives CDR1 MGHRA, CDR2 YSYEKL. This CDR3 is 14 amino acids long.

The chain links TRBV20-1 to TRBJ2-5; possible D gene TRBD2, 5 bases. CDR1 and CDR2 from the germline V gene are DFQATT and SNEGSKA (reference sequence). Trimming took off 3 bases at V and 5 bases at J, with 13 bases between the two ends. The CDR3 spans 13 residues. The CDR3 sequence: CSASDPGSETQYF. CDR3 DNA: TGCAGTGCTAGTGACCCGGGGTCGGAGACCCAGTACTTC.

V and J are TRBV12-3 or TRBV12-4 and TRBJ2-3; D is perhaps TRBD1 (6 bases). The CDR3 extends over 16 amino acids. V was cut by 6 bases and J by 2 bases, with 18 bases left in between. The CDR3 bases are TGTGCCAGCAGAGTCTCGACAGGTTGGGTCACAGATACGCAGTATTTT. Its translation: CASRVSTGWVTDTQYF.

With respect to this clone: One end of the junction is discordant with germline, which a read error may explain. The rearrangement joins TRBV11-1 to TRBJ2-7, with 11 bases fitting TRBD2. Germline V gene sequence: CDR1 SGHAT, CDR2 FQDESV (reference sequence). There are 18 residues in the CDR3. Written as DNA, the CDR3 is TGTGCCAGCAGCTTAGGGGTGGGACTAGCGGAAAACACCGGGGAGCTGTACTTC. It is translated as CASSLGVGLAENTGELYF.

Many counts were recorded for this clone. An end of the junction differs from the germline gene, which may be a read error. This sequence joins TRBV19 and TRBJ2-3; TRBD2 agrees at 9 bases. There are 16 residues in the CDR3. The germline V gene encodes CDR1 LNHDA and CDR2 SQIVND (reference sequence). The CDR3 region is CASSIRPAGGPDTQYF. The CDR3 DNA follows: TGCGCCAGTAGTATCCGACCAGCGGGGGGACCAGATACGCAGTATTTT.

The chain recombines TRBV11-2 with TRBJ2-3; TRBD2 matches 9 bases. The length of the CDR3 is 16 residues. Germline CDR1 is SGHAT and CDR2 is FQNNGV. V lost 3 bases and J lost 2; bases outside the gene matches: 6. This chain's CDR3 is CASSLSLAGNTDTQYF. Written as DNA, the CDR3 is TGTGCCAGCAGCTTGTCCCTAGCGGGAAACACAGATACGCAGTATTTT.